This T cell receptor (beta chain) was sequenced in a study of radiation and T cells in renal cell carcinoma. Specified treatment: 15 Gy SBRT to primary tumor, nephrectomy 4 weeks later. This clone was seen a single time. Trimming took off 5 bases at V and 1 base at J, with 15 bases between the two ends. CDR1 and CDR2 (germline): SGHTA, FQGNSA. The CDR3 loop spans 15 amino acids. Clones were sequenced by immunoSEQ multiplex PCR, and TCRdb holds only the in-frame ones, with some missing. The sample lists 7,000 to 9,500 clones; around 53% were seen once. This material consisted of tumor tissue, taken from a patient whose treatment included radiotherapy and nephrectomy. This clonotype was sampled from a man aged 55 to 69 with renal cell carcinoma. This chain connects TRBV7-2 to TRBJ2-7; D is perhaps TRBD1 or TRBD2 (5 bases each). The CDR3 region is CASSPGAVLSYEQYF. CDR3 bases: TGTGCCAGCAGCCCCGGGGCCGTACTATCCTACGAGCAGTACTTC.